The next 15 T cell receptor beta chains were all read from a single sample in a study of shared clonotypes between healthy human individuals. Sequencing was performed with immunoSEQ multiplex PCR; in TCRdb, only in-frame clones are kept and a portion is missing. The sample has 150,000 to 200,000 clones, roughly 93% seen once. Sequenced material: naive CD4+ T cells sorted from blood. The subset here: CD45RA+ positively selected. These receptors all come from a woman between 25 and 40 years old in good health.

The rearrangement links TRBV30 to TRBJ2-7; TRBD2 aligns across 8 bases. CDR3 size: 14 residues. CDR1 GTSNPN and CDR2 SVGIG come from the germline V gene (reference sequence). Unmatched junction bases numbered 4, after V lost 1 base and J lost 2 bases. CDR3 coding DNA: TGTGCCTGGAGTGGCGGGAGGACGGCCTACGAGCAGTACTTC. It specifies CAWSGGRTAYEQYF. Filled out from reference TRBV30 and TRBJ2-7, the complete variable domain reads SQTIHQWPATLVQPVGSPLSLECTVEGTSNPNLYWYRQAAGRGLQLLFYSVGIGQISSEVPQNLSASRPQDRQFILSSKKLLLSDSGFYLCAWSGGRTAYEQYFGPGTRLTVT.

This clone appeared a few times. The rearrangement joins TRBV4-2 to TRBJ2-7; the D gene is possibly TRBD2 (6 bases). CDR1 is LGHNA and CDR2 is YNFKEQ in the germline V gene. Trimming shortened V by 1 base and J by 2 bases, and 12 bases separated the two germline ends. This CDR3 is built from 15 residues. Here the CDR3 DNA reads TGTGCCAGCAGCCAAGCTTGGCGGGATACCTACGAGCAGTACTTC. Protein product: CASSQAWRDTYEQYF.

This chain uses TRBV28 with TRBJ1-5, with 7 bases identical to TRBD1. Per the germline V gene, CDR1 is MDHEN and CDR2 is SYDVKM. There are 14 residues in the CDR3. With 7 bases clipped from V and 6 bases from J, the junction kept 9 bases outside the gene matches. CDR3 DNA: TGTGCCAGCACACTGGAGGGGGCTGGTCAGCCCCAGCATTTT. Protein product: CASTLEGAGQPQHF.

Worth noting for this clone: A read error may produce the germline difference seen at one junction end. This rearrangement joins TRBV5-4 to TRBJ2-1; the D is unclear. Germline CDR1 is SGHNT and CDR2 is YYREEE (reference sequence). The CDR3 contains 14 residues. CDR3 DNA sequence: TGTGCCAGCAGCTTGGCTGGGTCCTCCAATGAGCAGTTCTTC. Its translation: CASSLAGSSNEQFF.

The chain employs TRBV27 and TRBJ2-7; maybe TRBD2 (7 bases). The V and J ends lost 6 bases and 2 bases respectively, with 23 bases between them. This CDR3 has 17 residues. Germline V gene sequence: CDR1 MNHEY, CDR2 SMNVEV (reference sequence). The DNA of the CDR3 is TGTGCCAGCAGCCCCTGGGGGGGCGGGAGTAAGACCTACGAGCAGTACTTC. Its translation is CASSPWGGGSKTYEQYF.

This rearrangement joins TRBV19 to TRBJ1-4; 9 bases line up with TRBD1. The length of the CDR3 is 18 residues. V was pared by 4 bases and J by 4 bases, with 13 bases of the junction left unmatched. Germline CDR1 is LNHDA and CDR2 is SQIVND (reference sequence). In nucleotides, the CDR3 is TGTGCCAGTAGTACCGGGACAGGGATGAAGAGGGTTAATGAAAAACTGTTTTTT. This translates into CASSTGTGMKRVNEKLFF. Combining the CDR3 with reference TRBV19 and TRBJ1-4 gives the whole variable domain DGGITQSPKYLFRKEGQNVTLSCEQNLNHDAMYWYRQDPGQGLRLIYYSQIVNDFQKGDIAEGYSVSREKKESFPLTVTSAQKNPTAFYLCASSTGTGMKRVNEKLFFGSGTQLSVL.

J is TRBJ2-7 and V is TRBV20-1; TRBD2 might be the D (5 bases). V lost 4 bases and J 3 bases, leaving 7 bases between the germline ends. The CDR3 totals 11 residues. Germline values: CDR1 DFQATT, CDR2 SNEGSKA (reference sequence). In DNA form, the CDR3 reads TGCAGTGCTAAGGACTTCTACGAGCAGTACTTC. It codes for CSAKDFYEQYF.

The genes are TRBV29-1 and TRBJ2-1, with D unresolved. The V end lost 4 bases, the J end lost 4 bases, and 8 bases lay between the germline ends. There are 12 residues in the CDR3. Per the germline V gene, CDR1 is SQVTM and CDR2 is ANQGSEA. CDR3: CSVVGEYNEQFF. The CDR3 DNA reads TGCAGCGTTGTAGGAGAGTACAATGAGCAGTTCTTC.

The chain carries TRBV5-1 and TRBJ2-7, with D uncertain. The CDR3 runs 14 residues. Trimming stripped 5 bases from V and 0 bases from J, with 12 bases between. CDR1 and CDR2 from the germline V gene are SGHRS and YFSETQ. The CDR3 nucleotides are TGCGCCAGCAGGGCGACGAGGAGCTCCTACGAGCAGTACTTC. It specifies CASRATRSSYEQYF.

The chain joins TRBV9 to TRBJ2-2, with D possibly TRBD2 on 5 matching bases. Germline V gene lookup returns CDR1 SGDLS and CDR2 YYNGEE. Trimming removed 2 bases from V and 2 bases from J, with 13 bases in between. CDR3 size: 16 residues. The CDR3 loop reads CASSVGAEPNTGELFF. The DNA of the CDR3 is TGTGCCAGCAGCGTGGGAGCGGAGCCCAACACCGGGGAGCTGTTTTTT.

The V and J genes are TRBV10-2 and TRBJ1-3, with a tentative D call TRBD1 (5 bases). The length of the CDR3 is 15 residues. In germline, CDR1 is WSHSY, CDR2 SAAADI. Trimming took off 1 base at V and 0 bases at J, with 7 bases between the two ends. As DNA, the CDR3 is TGCGCCAGCAGTGAGTGGGGGGGCTCTGGAAACACCATATATTTT. Protein: CASSEWGGSGNTIYF.

The V and J genes are TRBV5-4 and TRBJ2-7; weak D call: TRBD2 (6 bases). V lost 0 bases to trimming and J lost 5 bases, with 24 bases between them. Looked up from germline, CDR1 is SGHNT and CDR2 is YYREEE (reference sequence). The CDR3 totals 18 residues. The CDR3 spells CASSLAVSGPLDLHEQYF. CDR3 nucleotides: TGTGCCAGCAGCTTGGCGGTTAGCGGACCGTTAGATCTCCACGAGCAGTACTTC.

V is TRBV6-1 and J is TRBJ2-5, with D perhaps matching TRBD2 (5 bases). The CDR3 runs to 12 residues. Trimming removed 1 base from V and 5 bases from J, with 5 bases in between. Germline CDR1 reads MNHNS; CDR2 reads SASEGT. The CDR3 is CASSEVAETQYF. The CDR3 nucleotides are TGTGCCAGCAGTGAAGTAGCGGAGACCCAGTACTTC.

The rearrangement joins TRBV28 to TRBJ2-2; maybe TRBD2 (7 bases). Germline CDR1 is MDHEN and CDR2 is SYDVKM. V was shortened by 7 bases and J by 5 bases, with 20 bases between the two germline ends. There are 16 residues in the CDR3. DNA of the CDR3: TGTGCCAGCATAAGAGGGGGGGACGGAAGGACCGGGGAGCTGTTTTTT. It translates to CASIRGGDGRTGELFF.

The chain employs TRBV29-1 and TRBJ2-1; maybe TRBD1 (5 bases). The CDR3 extends over 13 amino acids. The germline CDR1 and CDR2 sequences are SQVTM and ANQGSEA. Deletions cut 3 bases from V and 8 bases from J, with 14 bases between. The CDR3 region has the DNA TGCAGCGTTGAGGGAACAGGTGTTGATGAGCAGTTCTTC. This encodes CSVEGTGVDEQFF.